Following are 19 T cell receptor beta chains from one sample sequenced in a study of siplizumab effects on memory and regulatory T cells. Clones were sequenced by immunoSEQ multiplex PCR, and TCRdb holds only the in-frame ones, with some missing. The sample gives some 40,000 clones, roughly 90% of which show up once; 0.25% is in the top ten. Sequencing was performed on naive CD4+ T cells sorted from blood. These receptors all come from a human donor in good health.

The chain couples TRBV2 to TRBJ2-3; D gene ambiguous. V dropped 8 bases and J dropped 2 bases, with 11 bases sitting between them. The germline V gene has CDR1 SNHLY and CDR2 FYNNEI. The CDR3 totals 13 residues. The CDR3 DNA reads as TGTGCCAGCCACGGAGAGTTCACAGATACGCAGTATTTT. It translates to CASHGEFTDTQYF.

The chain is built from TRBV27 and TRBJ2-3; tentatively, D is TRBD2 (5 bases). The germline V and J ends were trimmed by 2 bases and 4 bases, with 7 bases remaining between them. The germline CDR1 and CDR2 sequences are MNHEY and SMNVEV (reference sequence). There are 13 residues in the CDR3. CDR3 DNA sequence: TGTGCCAGCAGTTTAGCGGGTTCAGATACGCAGTATTTT. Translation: CASSLAGSDTQYF.

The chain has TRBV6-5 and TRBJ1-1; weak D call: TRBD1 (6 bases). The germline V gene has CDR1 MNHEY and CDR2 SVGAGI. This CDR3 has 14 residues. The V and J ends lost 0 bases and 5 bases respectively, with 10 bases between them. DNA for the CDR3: TGTGCCAGCAGTTACTCGGGGGGGCGAACTGAAGCTTTCTTT. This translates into CASSYSGGRTEAFF.

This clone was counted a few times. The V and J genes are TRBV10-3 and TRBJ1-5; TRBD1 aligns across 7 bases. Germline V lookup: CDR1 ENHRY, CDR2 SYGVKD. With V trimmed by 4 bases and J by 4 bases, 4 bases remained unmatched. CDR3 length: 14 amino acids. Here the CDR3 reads CAISGTGGNQPQHF. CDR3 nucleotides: TGTGCCATCAGTGGGACAGGTGGGAATCAGCCCCAGCATTTT.

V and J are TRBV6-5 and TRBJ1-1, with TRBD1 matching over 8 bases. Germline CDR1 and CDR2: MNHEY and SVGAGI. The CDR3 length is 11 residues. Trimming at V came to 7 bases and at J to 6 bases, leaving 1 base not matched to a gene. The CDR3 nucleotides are TGTGCCAGCAAACAGGGGGCTGAAGCTTTCTTT. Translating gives CASKQGAEAFF.

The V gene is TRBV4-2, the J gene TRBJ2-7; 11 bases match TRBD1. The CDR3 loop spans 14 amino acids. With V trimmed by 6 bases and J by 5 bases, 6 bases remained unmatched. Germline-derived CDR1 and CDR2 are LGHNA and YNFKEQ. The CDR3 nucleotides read TGTGCCAGCAGTCGGACAGGGGGCGAAGACGAGCAGTACTTC. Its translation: CASSRTGGEDEQYF.

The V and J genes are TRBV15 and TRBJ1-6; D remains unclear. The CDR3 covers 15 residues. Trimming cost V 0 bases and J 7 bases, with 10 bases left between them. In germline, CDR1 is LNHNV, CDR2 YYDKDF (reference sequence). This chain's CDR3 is CATSREEVLNSPLHF. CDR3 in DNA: TGTGCCACCAGCAGAGAGGAGGTTCTAAATTCACCCCTCCACTTT.

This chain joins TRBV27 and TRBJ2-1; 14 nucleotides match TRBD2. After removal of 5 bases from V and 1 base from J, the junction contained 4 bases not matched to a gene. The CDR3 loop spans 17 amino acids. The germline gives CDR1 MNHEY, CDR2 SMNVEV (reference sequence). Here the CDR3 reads CASSPRTSGRSYNEQFF. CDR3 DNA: TGTGCCAGCAGTCCCCGGACTAGCGGGAGGTCCTACAATGAGCAGTTCTTC.

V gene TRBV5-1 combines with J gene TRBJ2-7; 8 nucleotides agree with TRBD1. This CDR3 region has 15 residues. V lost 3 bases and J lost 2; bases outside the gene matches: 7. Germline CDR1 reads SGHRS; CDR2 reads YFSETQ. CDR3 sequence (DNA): TGCGCCAGCAGCTACGCAGGGGGCGCAGCCTACGAGCAGTACTTC. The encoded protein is CASSYAGGAAYEQYF.

CDR3 in DNA: TGTGCCAGCTTACTCTGGAGCTCTGGGGCCAACGTCCTGACTTTC. This sequence encodes CASLLWSSGANVLTF. The V gene is TRBV18, the J gene TRBJ2-6; no definite D call. V dropped 7 bases and J dropped 0 bases, with 10 bases sitting between them. This CDR3 has 15 amino acids. In germline, CDR1 is KGHSH, CDR2 LQKENI.

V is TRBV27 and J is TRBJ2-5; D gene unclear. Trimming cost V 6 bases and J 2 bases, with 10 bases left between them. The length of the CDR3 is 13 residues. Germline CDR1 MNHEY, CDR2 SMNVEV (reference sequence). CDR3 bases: TGTGCCAGCAGCCCCCTCCCTCAAGAGACCCAGTACTTC. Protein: CASSPLPQETQYF.

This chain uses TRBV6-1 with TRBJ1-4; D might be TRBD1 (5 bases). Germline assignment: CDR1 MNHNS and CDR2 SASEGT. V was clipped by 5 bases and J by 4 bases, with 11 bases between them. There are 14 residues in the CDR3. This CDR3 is CASSNRQHNEKLFF. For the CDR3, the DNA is TGTGCCAGCAGTAACCGACAGCATAATGAAAAACTGTTTTTT.

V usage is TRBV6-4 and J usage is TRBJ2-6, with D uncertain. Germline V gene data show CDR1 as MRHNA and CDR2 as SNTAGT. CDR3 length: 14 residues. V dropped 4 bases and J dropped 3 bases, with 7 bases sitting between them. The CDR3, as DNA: TGTGCCAGCAGTGGGTCTCATGGGGCCAACGTCCTGACTTTC. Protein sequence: CASSGSHGANVLTF.

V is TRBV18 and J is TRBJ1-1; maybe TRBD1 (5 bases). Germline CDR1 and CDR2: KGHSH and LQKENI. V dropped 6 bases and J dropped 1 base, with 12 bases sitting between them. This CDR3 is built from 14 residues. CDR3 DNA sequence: TGTGCCAGCTCTCCGGGGCCCACGAACACTGAAGCTTTCTTT. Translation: CASSPGPTNTEAFF.

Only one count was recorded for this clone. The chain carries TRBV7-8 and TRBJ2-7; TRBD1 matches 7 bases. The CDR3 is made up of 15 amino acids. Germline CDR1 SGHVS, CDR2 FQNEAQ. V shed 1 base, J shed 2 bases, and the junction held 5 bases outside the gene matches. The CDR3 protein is CASSLVSGTAYEQYF. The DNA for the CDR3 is TGTGCCAGCAGCTTAGTTTCCGGGACAGCCTACGAGCAGTACTTC.

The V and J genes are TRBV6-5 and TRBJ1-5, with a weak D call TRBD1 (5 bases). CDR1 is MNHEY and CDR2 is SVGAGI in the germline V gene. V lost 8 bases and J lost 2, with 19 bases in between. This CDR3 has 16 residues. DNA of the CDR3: TGTGCCAGCCGTTTGGGGCCAAGTAGGGGCAATCAGCCCCAGCATTTT. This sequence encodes CASRLGPSRGNQPQHF.

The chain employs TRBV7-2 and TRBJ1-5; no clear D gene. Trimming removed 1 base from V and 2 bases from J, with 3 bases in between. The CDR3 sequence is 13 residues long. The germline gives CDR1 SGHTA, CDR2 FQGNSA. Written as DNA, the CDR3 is TGTGCCAGCAGCTTAGTTGGCAATCAGCCCCAGCATTTT. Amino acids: CASSLVGNQPQHF.

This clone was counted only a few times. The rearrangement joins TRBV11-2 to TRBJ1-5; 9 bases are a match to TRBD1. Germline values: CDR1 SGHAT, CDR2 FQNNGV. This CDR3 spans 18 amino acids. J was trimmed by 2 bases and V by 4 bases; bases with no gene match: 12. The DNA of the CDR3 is TGTGCCAGCAGCTCCTCCGCCCCCCGGACAGGGGGCAATCAGCCCCAGCATTTT. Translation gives CASSSSAPRTGGNQPQHF.

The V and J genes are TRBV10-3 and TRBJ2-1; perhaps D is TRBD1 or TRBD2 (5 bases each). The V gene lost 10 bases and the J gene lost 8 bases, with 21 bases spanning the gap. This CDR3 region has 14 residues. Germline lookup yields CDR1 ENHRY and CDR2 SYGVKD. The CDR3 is CATDSLGEADEQFF. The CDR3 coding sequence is TGTGCCACAGACAGCTTGGGAGAAGCAGATGAGCAGTTCTTC.